This TCR beta chain came from a study of cytomegalovirus exposure and HLA in healthy donors. Vbeta (60) and Jbeta (13) primers were used in the PCR. Method: immunoSEQ multiplex PCR; TCRdb's copy keeps in-frame clones and lacks some. This sample has around 100,000 clones, with 78% found just once. The sample comprised PBMCs. The clonotype comes from a woman aged 40 to 50 in good health and CMV-seronegative.

The CDR3 sequence is CASSQAPLSSGTQYF. CDR3 in DNA: TGTGCCAGCAGCCAAGCCCCACTTAGTTCGGGGACCCAGTACTTC. The J gene is TRBJ2-5, the V gene TRBV14; D gene ambiguous. Germline V gene data show CDR1 as SGHDN and CDR2 as FVKESK. The CDR3 sequence is 15 residues long. V shed 1 base and J shed 7 bases, with 16 bases lying between them.